The T cell receptor beta chain under discussion was sequenced for a study of cytomegalovirus exposure and HLA in healthy donors. CDR1 is MDHEN, CDR2 SYDVKM, per germline. The CDR3 covers 13 residues. J was trimmed by 4 bases and V by 11 bases; bases with no gene match: 8. The PCR used 60 Vbeta and 13 Jbeta primers. Method: immunoSEQ multiplex PCR; TCRdb's copy keeps in-frame clones and lacks some. The table lists about 170,000 clones, approximately 80% of them singletons. This receptor was obtained from a male donor in good health and CMV-seronegative. The sequencing sample was made of PBMCs. The J gene is TRBJ1-3, the V gene TRBV28, with 7 bases fitting TRBD1. CDR3: CAWSTGVGNTIYF. As DNA, the CDR3 is TGTGCCTGGAGTACAGGGGTGGGAAACACCATATATTTT.